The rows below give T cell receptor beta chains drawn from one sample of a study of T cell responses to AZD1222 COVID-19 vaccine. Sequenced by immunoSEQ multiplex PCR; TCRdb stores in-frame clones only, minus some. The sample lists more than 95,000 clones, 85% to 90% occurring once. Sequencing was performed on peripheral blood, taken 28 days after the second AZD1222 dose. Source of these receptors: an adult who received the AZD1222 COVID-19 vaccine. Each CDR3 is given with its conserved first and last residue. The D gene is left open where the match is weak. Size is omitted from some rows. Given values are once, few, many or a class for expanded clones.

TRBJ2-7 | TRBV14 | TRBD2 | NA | TGTGCCAGCAGCCAAGCGCTAGCGGGAGGTGGGGGCGAGCAGTACTTC | CASSQALAGGGGEQYF
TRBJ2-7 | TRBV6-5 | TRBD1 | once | TGTGCCAGCAGACAGGGGCGTACATACGAGCAGTACTTC | CASRQGRTYEQYF
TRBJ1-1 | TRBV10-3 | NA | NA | TGTGCCATCAGTGAGTCTTCGGGGGCGCGCACTGAAGCTTTCTTT | CAISESSGARTEAFF
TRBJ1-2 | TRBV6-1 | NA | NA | TGTGCCAGCAGTGACGCGGCAGTAGATGGTAATGGCTACACCTTC | CASSDAAVDGNGYTF
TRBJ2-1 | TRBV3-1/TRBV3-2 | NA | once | TGTGCCAGCAAGACCCCCGGGGTGAATGAGCAGTTCTTC | CASKTPGVNEQFF
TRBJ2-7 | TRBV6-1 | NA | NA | TGTGCCAGCAGTCAGGACTATTCTACGAAGCAGTACTTC | CASSQDYSTKQYF
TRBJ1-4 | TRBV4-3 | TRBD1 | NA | TGCGCCAGCAGCCAACATCGGGACAGCCGAGGGGCTAATGAAAAACTGTTTTTT | CASSQHRDSRGANEKLFF
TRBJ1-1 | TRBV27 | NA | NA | TGTGCCAGCAGTTTCCCAGGAGGGGTGGCTTTCTTT | CASSFPGGVAFF
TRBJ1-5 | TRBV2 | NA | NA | TGTGCCAGCAGTGTGCGGCCTCAAAATAGCAATCAGCCCCAGCATTTT | CASSVRPQNSNQPQHF
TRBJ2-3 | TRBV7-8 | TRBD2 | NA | TGTGCCAGCAGCCCCTTGCGGGAGGATACGCAGTATTTT | CASSPLREDTQYF
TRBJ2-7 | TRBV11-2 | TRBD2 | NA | TGTGCCAGCAGCTTCTACAGCGGGGGCTACGAGCAGTACTTC | CASSFYSGGYEQYF
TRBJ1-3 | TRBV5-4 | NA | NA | TGTGCCAGCAGCACGGGACATCAATTCTCTGGAAACACCATATATTTT | CASSTGHQFSGNTIYF
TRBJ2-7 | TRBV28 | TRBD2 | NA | TGTGCCAGCAGGCATAGCGGGAGGGCTCACGAGCAGTACTTC | CASRHSGRAHEQYF
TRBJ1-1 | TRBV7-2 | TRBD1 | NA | TGTGCCAGCAGCTTATTAGGGGGCAGTGTTAACACTGAAGCTTTCTTT | CASSLLGGSVNTEAFF
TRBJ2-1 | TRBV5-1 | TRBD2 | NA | TGCGCCAGCAGCCACATGGGACTAGCGGGGGGTACCTACAATGAGCAGTTCTTC | CASSHMGLAGGTYNEQFF
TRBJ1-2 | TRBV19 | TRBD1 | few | TGTGCCAGTAGCAGCGGACAGGGGAGCTATGGCTACACCTTC | CASSSGQGSYGYTF
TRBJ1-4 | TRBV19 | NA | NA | TGTGCCAGTAGTATAGTTCACGGCTATAATGAAAAACTGTTTTTT | CASSIVHGYNEKLFF
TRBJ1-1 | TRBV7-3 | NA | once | TGTGCCAGCAGCTTAAGCGCTATGAAGAACACTGAAGCTTTCTTT | CASSLSAMKNTEAFF
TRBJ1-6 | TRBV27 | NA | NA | TGTGCCAGCAGTTTATGGGGCTGGGGGAATTCACCCCTCCACTTT | CASSLWGWGNSPLHF
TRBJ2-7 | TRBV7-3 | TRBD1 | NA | TGTGCCAGCAGCCTAACCGGGACAGGGGCCAGCCAGTACTTC | CASSLTGTGASQYF
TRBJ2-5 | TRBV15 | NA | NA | TGTGCCACCAGCAGGCCGGGTGATAGGGAGACCCAGTACTTC | CATSRPGDRETQYF
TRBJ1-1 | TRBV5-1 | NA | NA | TGCGCCAGCAGCCGCACGACAGAGAACACTGAAGCTTTCTTT | CASSRTTENTEAFF
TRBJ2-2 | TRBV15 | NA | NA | TGTGCCACCAGCAGCATGTCGTGGAGGGGTTACACCGGGGAGCTGTTTTTT | CATSSMSWRGYTGELFF
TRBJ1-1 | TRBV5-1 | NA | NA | TGCGCCAGCAGCTACGTCCAGGGTGAAGCTTTCTTT | CASSYVQGEAFF
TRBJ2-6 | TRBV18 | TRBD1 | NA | TGTGCCAGCTCACCCTCGTTACAGGGGGCTATGGGGGCCAACGTCCTGACTTTC | CASSPSLQGAMGANVLTF
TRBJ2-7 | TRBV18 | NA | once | TGTGCCAGCTCACCATTGCAGGGTGAGGGCGAGCAGTACTTC | CASSPLQGEGEQYF
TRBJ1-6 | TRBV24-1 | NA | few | TGTGCCACCAGTCGGCAGGATAATTCACCCCTCCACTTT | CATSRQDNSPLHF
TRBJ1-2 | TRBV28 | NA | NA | TGTGCCAGCAGTTTACCCGAGCGGCGGGGCTACACCTTC | CASSLPERRGYTF
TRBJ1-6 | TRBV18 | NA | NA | TGTGCCAGCTCGCCCATGGGGGCAGATAATTCACCCCTCCACTTT | CASSPMGADNSPLHF
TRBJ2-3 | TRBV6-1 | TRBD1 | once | TGTGCCAGCAGTGAACACGGGACAGGGTACACAGATACGCAGTATTTT | CASSEHGTGYTDTQYF
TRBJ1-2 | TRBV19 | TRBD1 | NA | TGTGCCAGTAGTGTTTCCGGGACAGCCTATGGCTACACCTTC | CASSVSGTAYGYTF
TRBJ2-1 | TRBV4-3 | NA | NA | TGCGCCAGCAGCCAAGATTGGGGCAGGTCCTACAATGAGCAGTTCTTC | CASSQDWGRSYNEQFF
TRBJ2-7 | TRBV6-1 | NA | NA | TGTGCCAGCAGTGAGAGTCCTGGAACCTACGAGCAGTACTTC | CASSESPGTYEQYF
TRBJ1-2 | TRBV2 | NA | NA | TGTGCCAGCAGTGTCTCACCGTCTAACTATGGCTACACCTTC | CASSVSPSNYGYTF
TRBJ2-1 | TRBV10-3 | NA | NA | TGTGCCATCAGTGAGCCCGAGCGGTACTCCTACAATGAGCAGTTCTTC | CAISEPERYSYNEQFF
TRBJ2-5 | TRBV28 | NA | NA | TGTGCCAGCAGTTTCTCCGGGACGATAGAAGAGACCCAGTACTTC | CASSFSGTIEETQYF
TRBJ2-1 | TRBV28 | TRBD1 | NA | TGTGCCAGCAGTTTAACAGGGGGTTTCTCCTACAATGAGCAGTTCTTC | CASSLTGGFSYNEQFF
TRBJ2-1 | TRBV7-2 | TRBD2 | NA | TGTGCCAGCAGCTTAGGATTCCAGCGGGGGGGCAATGAGCAGTTCTTC | CASSLGFQRGGNEQFF
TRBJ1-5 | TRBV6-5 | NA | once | TGTGCCAGCAGTCCCCGACGGAATCAGCCCCAGCATTTT | CASSPRRNQPQHF
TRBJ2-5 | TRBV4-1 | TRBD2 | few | TGCGCCAGCAGACCTACCTTAGCGGGGGGGAAAGAGACCCAGTACTTC | CASRPTLAGGKETQYF
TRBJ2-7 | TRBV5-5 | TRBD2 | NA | TGTGCCAGCAGCGAACTGCTAGCGGGCGTAACCTACGAGCAGTACTTC | CASSELLAGVTYEQYF
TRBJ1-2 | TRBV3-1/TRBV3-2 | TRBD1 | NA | TGTGCCAGCAGCCGATTCTCGGGACAGTTGAACTATGGCTACACCTTC | CASSRFSGQLNYGYTF
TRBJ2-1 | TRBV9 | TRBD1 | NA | TGTGCCAGCAGCAAGAGGGACAGATTACACAATGAGCAGTTCTTC | CASSKRDRLHNEQFF
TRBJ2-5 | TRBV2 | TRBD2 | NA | TGTGCCAGCAGCCATAGCGGGCAAGAGACCCAGTACTTC | CASSHSGQETQYF